Below, 16 T cell receptor beta chains from the same sample are listed, as sequenced in a study of T-cell reconstitution after alpha-beta-depleted transplantation in children. For TCRbeta, the library was prepared with unique molecular identifiers. Using its own MiXCR run on the PCR reads, TCRdb lists one record per CDR3 protein. The sample lists 500,000 to 650,000 distinct CDR3 sequences, about an eighth occurring once. The sample here was PBMCs, mostly from graft donor cells, taken 180 days after TCRalphabeta/CD19-depleted stem cell transplant. Receptors originate from a female patient between 2 and 15 years old who had a stem cell transplant for aplastic anemia, so the T cells may come from the graft donor.

A few counts support this clonotype. The rearrangement links TRBV12-3 or TRBV12-4 to TRBJ2-1; no definite D call. V was shortened by 6 bases and J by 10 bases, with 10 bases between the two germline ends. This CDR3 is 11 amino acids long. The CDR3 region has the DNA TGTGCCAGCAGAGATGTCTTCGAGCAGTTCTTC. Its protein is CASRDVFEQFF.

This clonotype was counted only a few times. In DNA form, the CDR3 reads TGTGCCAGCAGCTTAGGGACTGGTTTTAATGAGCAGTTCTTC. Protein product: CASSLGTGFNEQFF. The chain combines TRBV7-9 with TRBJ2-1, with D tentatively TRBD2 (5 bases). CDR3 length: 14 residues. The germline V gene has CDR1 SEHNR and CDR2 FQNEAQ (reference sequence). The germline V and J ends were trimmed by 1 base and 7 bases, with 11 bases remaining between them. The entire variable domain, with the rest obtained from reference TRBV7-9 and TRBJ2-1, is as follows: DTGVSQNPRHKITKRGQNVTFRCDPISEHNRLYWYRQTLGQGPEFLTYFQNEAQLEKSRLLSDRFSAERPKGSFSTLEIQRTEQGDSAMYLCASSLGTGFNEQFFGPGTRLTVL.

This clonotype has more than one count but fewer than ten. The gene calls are TRBV12-3 or TRBV12-4 and TRBJ2-1; D unresolved. Trimming cost V 9 bases and J 3 bases, with 24 bases left between them. The CDR3 covers 17 residues. The CDR3: CASLKDDGWALYNEQFF. The CDR3, as DNA: TGTGCCAGTCTCAAGGATGACGGGTGGGCCCTCTACAATGAGCAGTTCTTC.

This chain uses TRBV15 with TRBJ2-1, with D maybe TRBD1 (5 bases). Germline CDR1 reads LNHNV; CDR2 reads YYDKDF (reference sequence). The CDR3 runs to 14 residues. Between the trimmed V and J ends, which lost 9 bases and 8 bases, there was a span of 20 bases. The CDR3 here is CATALRPPRDEQFF. The CDR3 DNA sequence: TGTGCCACAGCCCTTCGTCCACCCAGGGATGAGCAGTTCTTC.

This chain connects TRBV20-1 to TRBJ1-4; no firm D call. CDR3 length: 11 amino acids. Per the germline V gene, CDR1 is DFQATT and CDR2 is SNEGSKA (reference sequence). CDR3 loop: CSCLLSEKLFF. For the CDR3, the DNA is TGCAGCTGTCTCTTATCTGAAAAACTGTTTTTT.

Only a few counts were recorded for this clonotype. The chain employs TRBV11-1 and TRBJ2-6; 7 nucleotides match TRBD1. J lost 3 bases, V lost 5 bases, and 13 bases had no gene match. CDR3 length: 18 amino acids. Germline V gives CDR1 SGHAT, CDR2 FQDESV (reference sequence). CDR3 sequence: CASSLRRDRPLGANVLTF. The CDR3 nucleotides read TGTGCCAGCAGCCTCCGCCGGGACAGACCTCTTGGGGCCAACGTCCTGACTTTC.

This chain links TRBV20-1 with TRBJ2-5, with 7 bases lining up with TRBD2. Trimming cost V 5 bases and J 0 bases; bases outside gene matches: 9. CDR3 size: 15 residues. Germline CDR1 DFQATT, CDR2 SNEGSKA (reference sequence). The CDR3 loop is CSAGPPLANQETQYF. As DNA, the CDR3 is TGCAGTGCTGGACCTCCACTAGCGAACCAAGAGACCCAGTACTTC.

There are many counts of this clonotype. The V gene is TRBV7-6, the J gene TRBJ2-7, with a weak D call TRBD2 (5 bases). The CDR3 contains 12 residues. V lost 4 bases to trimming and J lost 7 bases, with 11 bases between them. Germline values: CDR1 SGHVS, CDR2 FNYEAQ. DNA of the CDR3: TGTGCCAGCAGCTCTCGGGATGGGGAGCAGTACTTC. The encoded protein is CASSSRDGEQYF.

Here the CDR3 reads CASSQDGKGPFQWWYEQYF. The CDR3 coding sequence is TGTGCCAGCAGCCAGGACGGAAAGGGACCTTTCCAGTGGTGGTACGAGCAGTACTTC. The V gene is TRBV3-1, the J gene TRBJ2-7; D tentatively reads TRBD1 or TRBD2 (5 bases each). Germline V lookup: CDR1 LGHDT, CDR2 YNNKEL (reference sequence). The CDR3 is 19 residues long. V was cut by 3 bases and J by 4 bases, with 28 bases left in between.

The chain carries TRBV18 and TRBJ2-5, with TRBD2 identical over 11 bases. Germline trimming cut 1 base from V and 5 bases from J; bases unmatched to any gene: 6. This CDR3 has 16 residues. From germline, CDR1 is KGHSH and CDR2 LQKENI. CDR3 loop: CASSPLLAGGLETQYF. CDR3 DNA: TGTGCCAGCTCACCACTTCTAGCGGGAGGTCTTGAGACCCAGTACTTC.

The chain is built from TRBV20-1 and TRBJ2-7, with 10 nucleotides matching TRBD2. Germline CDR1 DFQATT, CDR2 SNEGSKA (reference sequence). J gave up 6 bases and V 0 bases, and 8 bases lay outside the gene matches. The CDR3 length is 15 residues. CDR3 in DNA: TGCAGTGCTAGAGATTGGGCTAGCGGGAGTACCGAGCAGTACTTC. Translating it yields CSARDWASGSTEQYF.

This chain connects TRBV24-1 to TRBJ2-1; 8 bases align to TRBD2. V dropped 2 bases and J dropped 9; count of bases not matched to a gene: 11. The CDR3 has 16 residues. The germline CDR1 and CDR2 sequences are KGHDR and SFDVKD. CDR3 protein: CATSDSKAGEKVEQFF. Here the CDR3 DNA reads TGTGCCACCAGTGATTCTAAAGCGGGAGAAAAGGTTGAGCAGTTCTTC.

V is TRBV20-1 and J is TRBJ1-6; 8 bases match TRBD1. V gave up 0 bases and J gave up 9 bases; unmatched junction bases: 10. The CDR3 totals 16 residues. In germline, CDR1 is DFQATT, CDR2 SNEGSKA (reference sequence). This chain's CDR3 is CSARDLAGGNRSPLHF. In nucleotides, the CDR3 is TGCAGTGCTAGAGATCTGGCAGGGGGCAATCGTTCACCCCTCCACTTT.

The V gene is TRBV19, the J gene TRBJ1-2; D call uncertain. Germline V gene sequence: CDR1 LNHDA, CDR2 SQIVND (reference sequence). Trimming removed 3 bases at V and 4 bases at J, with 12 bases between. The CDR3 consists of 14 residues. The CDR3 protein is CASSMSGSGYGYTF. The CDR3 nucleotides read TGTGCCAGTAGTATGTCCGGCTCTGGCTATGGCTACACCTTC.

This clonotype was observed at least ten times. This rearrangement joins TRBV20-1 to TRBJ2-2; perhaps TRBD1 as D (5 bases). V was clipped by 3 bases and J by 0 bases, with 14 bases between them. The length of the CDR3 is 16 residues. The germline V gene has CDR1 DFQATT and CDR2 SNEGSKA (reference sequence). In DNA form, the CDR3 reads TGCAGTGCTAGGGACACAGAACTGACGAACACCGGGGAGCTGTTTTTT. Translation: CSARDTELTNTGELFF.

V is TRBV28 and J is TRBJ2-7; a possible D gene is TRBD1 (6 bases). Germline V gene sequence: CDR1 MDHEN, CDR2 SYDVKM. The CDR3 loop spans 14 amino acids. Trimming cost V 5 bases and J 7 bases, with 18 bases left between them. CDR3 sequence reads: CASSLRQAWVEQYF. The CDR3 DNA sequence: TGTGCCAGCAGTCTAAGACAGGCTTGGGTGGAGCAGTACTTC.